Listed below are T cell receptor beta chains from one sample, sequenced in a study of OX40 agonist ivuxolimab in advanced cancers. Assay: immunoSEQ multiplex PCR; the TCRdb copy retains only in-frame clones and omits some. The data show some 140,000 clones, less than 95% seen once. The sequencing used CD4+ or CD8+ T cells sorted from blood, collected in a trial of the OX40 agonist ivuxolimab. Receptors originate from an adult with an advanced solid tumor such as melanoma, head and neck, liver or kidney cancer. Both conserved end residues are part of each CDR3. Fields, in order: clone size, J gene, V gene, D gene, CDR3 protein, CDR3 DNA. A D gene is named only where the DNA matches it firmly. Only part of the rows carry a size: once, few, many, or a class if the clone is expanded.

>-|TRBJ1-1|TRBV11-2|TRBD1
CASSLVFLILGQSNTEAFF
TGTGCCAGCAGCTTAGTTTTTTTAATTTTGGGACAGTCAAACACTGAAGCTTTCTTT
>few|TRBJ2-7|TRBV5-1|-
CASSLEFGGGGSYEQYF
TGCGCCAGCAGCTTGGAGTTTGGGGGCGGGGGCTCCTACGAGCAGTACTTC
>-|TRBJ2-2|TRBV4-2|TRBD1
CASSQFTGQGAGELFF
TGTGCCAGCAGCCAATTCACCGGACAGGGGGCCGGGGAGCTGTTTTTT
>-|TRBJ2-6|TRBV9|TRBD2
CASRGEGGANVLTF
TGTGCCAGCAGAGGGGAGGGCGGGGCCAACGTCCTGACTTTC
>-|TRBJ1-2|TRBV9|-
CASSVEGTYGYTF
TGTGCCAGCAGCGTTGAGGGTACCTATGGCTACACCTTC
>-|TRBJ2-7|TRBV2|-
CASSELVAALVDEQYF
TGTGCCAGCAGTGAACTCGTGGCAGCGCTTGTCGACGAGCAGTACTTC
>-|TRBJ2-7|TRBV7-2|-
CASSPGNYEQYF
TGTGCCAGCAGCCCGGGGAACTACGAGCAGTACTTC
>-|TRBJ2-7|TRBV9|-
CASSGQDYEQYF
TGTGCCAGCAGCGGGCAAGACTACGAGCAGTACTTC
>few|TRBJ1-1|TRBV20-1|-
CSGSGDTEAFF
TGCAGTGGGTCAGGGGATACTGAAGCTTTCTTT
>-|TRBJ1-4|TRBV11-2|-
CASSSTGTVEKLFF
TGTGCCAGCAGCTCCACCGGGACGGTTGAAAAACTGTTTTTT
>-|TRBJ2-6|TRBV4-2|TRBD2
CASSQEGGSGRAGANVLTF
TGTGCCAGCAGCCAAGAAGGGGGTAGCGGGAGAGCTGGGGCCAACGTCCTGACTTTC
>-|TRBJ2-7|TRBV6-1|TRBD2
CASSATSGRSYEQYF
TGTGCCAGCAGTGCGACTAGCGGGAGGTCCTACGAGCAGTACTTC
>-|TRBJ2-7|TRBV5-1|-
CASSFRGARAYEQYF
TGCGCCAGCAGCTTCCGTGGGGCACGCGCCTACGAGCAGTACTTC
>-|TRBJ2-3|TRBV5-1|TRBD2
CASSWGLANTDTQYF
TGCGCCAGCAGCTGGGGACTAGCGAACACAGATACGCAGTATTTT
>-|TRBJ2-5|TRBV6-5|-
CASSYGQTQYF
TGTGCCAGCAGTTATGGACAGACCCAGTACTTC
>-|TRBJ2-5|TRBV2|-
CASSWGDRHDGETQHF
TGTGCCAGCAGTTGGGGGGACCGCCACGATGGAGAGACCCAGCACTTC
>-|TRBJ2-4|TRBV28|-
CASRPGQNIQYF
TGTGCCAGCAGGCCGGGTCAAAACATTCAGTACTTC
>-|TRBJ2-7|TRBV5-4|TRBD1
CASSLWTGTYEQYF
TGTGCCAGCAGCCTCTGGACAGGAACCTACGAGCAGTACTTC
>-|TRBJ1-1|TRBV7-3|-
CASSSTSGSTEAFF
TGTGCCAGCAGCAGTACCTCCGGGAGCACTGAAGCTTTCTTT
>-|TRBJ2-3|TRBV7-3|-
CASSLTRGASTDTQYF
TGTGCCAGCAGCTTAACGCGGGGCGCTAGCACAGATACGCAGTATTTT
>once|TRBJ1-3|TRBV7-9|TRBD1
CASSPGTGSPGNTIYF
TGTGCCAGCAGCCCCGGGACAGGATCCCCTGGAAACACCATATATTTT
>-|TRBJ1-3|TRBV7-2|-
CASSHPLINGNTIYF
TGTGCCAGCAGCCATCCCCTTATCAACGGAAACACCATATATTTT
>few|TRBJ1-1|TRBV9|TRBD1
CASSLTGVTEAFF
TGTGCCAGCAGCCTTACAGGGGTTACTGAAGCTTTCTTT
>once|TRBJ1-5|TRBV7-2|-
CASSLAGDSPQHF
TGTGCCAGCAGCTTAGCCGGAGACAGCCCCCAGCATTTT
>-|TRBJ2-7|TRBV29-1|TRBD1
CSTRTGYEQYF
TGCAGCACTAGGACAGGCTACGAGCAGTACTTC
>-|TRBJ1-2|TRBV6-6|TRBD1
CASSYSTGGAYGYTF
TGTGCCAGCAGTTACTCAACAGGGGGCGCCTATGGCTACACCTTC
>-|TRBJ2-2|TRBV23-1|TRBD1
CASSLGQGIGELFF
TGCGCCAGCAGTCTAGGACAGGGAATCGGGGAGCTGTTTTTT
>-|TRBJ2-1|TRBV2|TRBD1
CASSPDRGYYNEQFF
TGTGCCAGCAGTCCTGACAGGGGATACTACAATGAGCAGTTCTTC
>-|TRBJ2-5|TRBV18|-
CASSTYQETQYF
TGTGCCAGCTCAACGTACCAAGAGACCCAGTACTTC
>-|TRBJ1-2|TRBV6-1|TRBD1
CASRRQGGYGYTF
TGTGCCTCCCGGAGACAGGGTGGCTATGGCTACACCTTC
>-|TRBJ2-3|TRBV7-9|-
CASSPLPDYTDTQYF
TGTGCCAGCAGTCCGTTACCCGACTACACAGATACGCAGTATTTT
>-|TRBJ2-2|TRBV5-4|-
CASTPQGVTGELFF
TGTGCCAGCACCCCACAGGGTGTTACCGGGGAGCTGTTTTTT
>-|TRBJ2-1|TRBV9|-
CASSVLASYYNEQFF
TGTGCCAGCAGCGTACTGGCTTCGTACTACAATGAGCAGTTCTTC
>-|TRBJ2-7|TRBV19|-
CASSMVGLSYEQYF
TGTGCCAGTAGTATGGTGGGCCTCTCCTACGAGCAGTACTTC
>-|TRBJ2-7|TRBV27|-
CASSLMLGATYEQYF
TGTGCCAGCAGTTTAATGCTGGGAGCGACCTACGAGCAGTACTTC
>few|TRBJ1-1|TRBV28|-
CASRQGPEAFF
TGTGCCAGCAGGCAGGGCCCTGAAGCTTTCTTT
>-|TRBJ2-1|TRBV7-3|-
CASSLQEGSYNEQFF
TGTGCCAGCAGCTTGCAGGAGGGCTCCTACAATGAGCAGTTCTTC
>once|TRBJ2-1|TRBV7-3|-
CASSLVAVPRGYNEQFF
TGTGCCAGCAGCTTAGTCGCGGTACCGAGGGGGTACAATGAGCAGTTCTTC
>-|TRBJ1-2|TRBV27|-
CASSLRAGINGYTF
TGTGCCAGCAGTTTAAGGGCAGGGATTAATGGCTACACCTTC
>-|TRBJ1-2|TRBV2|-
CASSGPDGVNYGYTF
TGTGCCAGCAGTGGTCCCGACGGGGTCAACTATGGCTACACCTTC
>-|TRBJ2-7|TRBV5-6|-
CASSPLTQRSSYEQYF
TGTGCCAGCAGCCCACTAACCCAGAGGAGCTCCTACGAGCAGTACTTC
>-|TRBJ2-3|TRBV5-1|TRBD2
CASSLVKGLAGWNTDTQYF
TGCGCCAGCAGCTTGGTTAAGGGACTAGCAGGGTGGAATACAGATACGCAGTATTTT
>-|TRBJ2-7|TRBV4-2|TRBD2
CASSQEEPTSGRGYEQYF
TGTGCCAGCAGCCAAGAAGAACCGACTAGCGGGAGGGGTTACGAGCAGTACTTC
>-|TRBJ1-2|TRBV15|-
CATSRTPGVGYGYTF
TGTGCCACCAGCAGAACCCCAGGGGTGGGCTATGGCTACACCTTC
>-|TRBJ2-1|TRBV28|TRBD2
CASNIIAGGVVNEQFF
TGTGCCAGCAATATCATAGCGGGAGGCGTTGTCAATGAGCAGTTCTTC
>few|TRBJ1-1|TRBV5-1|-
CASPGRDGNTEAFF
TGCGCCAGCCCAGGGAGGGATGGGAACACTGAAGCTTTCTTT
>-|TRBJ1-5|TRBV18|-
CASSPLGVANQPQHF
TGTGCCAGCTCACCCTTAGGGGTGGCAAATCAGCCCCAGCATTTT
>-|TRBJ1-3|TRBV30|-
CAFGHANSGNTIYF
TGTGCCTTTGGACACGCGAACTCTGGAAACACCATATATTTT
>-|TRBJ2-7|TRBV29-1|-
CSVERGQSSYEQYF
TGCAGCGTTGAAAGAGGGCAGAGCTCCTACGAGCAGTACTTC
>-|TRBJ1-1|TRBV18|-
CASSPQHMNTEAFF
TGTGCCAGCTCACCGCAGCACATGAACACTGAAGCTTTCTTT
>once|TRBJ2-7|TRBV30|-
CAWSVGTIGYEQYF
TGTGCCTGGAGTGTAGGGACCATCGGGTACGAGCAGTACTTC
>-|TRBJ1-2|TRBV20-1|-
CSAPFGYTF
TGCAGTGCCCCATTTGGCTACACCTTC
>-|TRBJ2-5|TRBV11-3|-
CASSPHGQRRFQETQYF
TGTGCCAGCAGCCCACACGGACAGCGTAGGTTCCAAGAGACCCAGTACTTC
>once|TRBJ2-3|TRBV29-1|TRBD2
CSVDDFSGGTDTQYF
TGCAGCGTTGATGATTTTAGCGGGGGCACAGATACGCAGTATTTT
>once|TRBJ2-2|TRBV18|-
CASSPRAGMNTGELFF
TGTGCCAGCTCACCCCGGGCGGGAATGAACACCGGGGAGCTGTTTTTT
>-|TRBJ1-3|TRBV5-5|TRBD1
CASSSGTGGVLSGNTIYF
TGTGCCAGCAGCAGTGGGACAGGAGGGGTACTCTCTGGAAACACCATATATTTT
>few|TRBJ1-1|TRBV10-1|TRBD1
CASSEGQGSTEAFF
TGCGCCAGCAGTGAGGGACAGGGCAGTACTGAAGCTTTCTTT
>-|TRBJ1-2|TRBV28|TRBD1
CASTRTGNYGYTF
TGTGCCAGCACCCGGACAGGAAACTATGGCTACACCTTC
>-|TRBJ2-7|TRBV30|-
CAWSGPYEQYF
TGTGCCTGGAGTGGCCCCTACGAGCAGTACTTC
>-|TRBJ1-6|TRBV19|-
CASSSQGTNNSPLHF
TGTGCCAGTAGCTCCCAGGGTACGAATAATTCACCCCTCCACTTT